This TCR beta chain was observed in a study of Ad26.COV2.S vaccination and SARS-CoV-2 variants. Study background: Vaccine-arm donor from the placebo-controlled COV1001 Ad26.COV2.S trial. Intramuscular Ad26.COV2.S at 5x10^10 or 1x10^11 viral particles.

Measured with immunoSEQ multiplex PCR; TCRdb has only the in-frame clones, and not every one. The repertoire has about 380,000 clones, 80% to 90% of them found once; the top ten carry about 8%. The CDR3 consists of 14 residues. Germline V gives CDR1 MGHRA, CDR2 YSYEKL. Trimming took off 1 base at V and 4 bases at J, with 11 bases between the two ends. The treatment: about 20 received Ad26.COV2.S at low or high dose, single or two shots; about 5 received placebo; per-sample allocation not given. Day 63 after the first vaccine or placebo injection was the time point for sampling. Participants' vaccine, an Ad26 vector, delivered Wuhan-strain SARS-CoV-2 spike.

This sample comprised peripheral blood, obtained in a trial of Ad26.COV2.S vaccine versus placebo. This chain links TRBV4-1 with TRBJ2-7; the D is unclear. The receptor comes from a person aged 18-65 years who received the Ad26.COV2.S COVID-19 vaccine or a placebo. The CDR3 nucleotides read TGCGCCAGCAGCCAAGGAGCAGGCGCATACGAGCAGTACTTC. Translated, it gives CASSQGAGAYEQYF.